Following are 23 T cell receptor beta chains from one sample sequenced in a study of T cells in localized non-small cell lung cancer. Using immunoSEQ multiplex PCR, the repertoire was profiled, and TCRdb retains in-frame clones only, with some absent. The sample has over a thousand clones, around 23% seen once. The starting material was normal lung tissue next to the tumor, obtained before any cancer treatment. Receptors were obtained from a woman between 35 and 75 years old with stage I lung adenocarcinoma.

The chain couples TRBV6-8 to TRBJ2-5, with D possibly being TRBD2 (5 bases). The CDR3 spans 15 residues. Looked up from germline, CDR1 is MNHGY and CDR2 is SAAAGT. Deletions cut 6 bases from V and 1 base from J, with 15 bases between. In DNA, the CDR3 is TGTGCCAGCAGCCCTTACCTCGGGGTCCAAGAGACCCAGTACTTC. Translating it yields CASSPYLGVQETQYF.

V usage is TRBV29-1 and J usage is TRBJ2-7, with D uncertain. The CDR3 has 13 amino acids. Germline assignment: CDR1 SQVTM and CDR2 ANQGSEA. V shed 2 bases and J shed 1 base, with 9 bases lying between them. CDR3 nucleotide sequence: TGCAGCGTTGAACCGGACGGATCCTACGAGCAGTACTTC. It specifies CSVEPDGSYEQYF.

CDR3 nucleotides: TGTGCCAGCAGCCTCGCCGGACAGATTGAAGAGACCCAGTACTTC. This encodes CASSLAGQIEETQYF. The rearrangement links TRBV14 to TRBJ2-5; D is possibly TRBD1 (6 bases). In germline, CDR1 is SGHDN, CDR2 FVKESK. This CDR3 contains 15 residues. V was clipped by 4 bases and J by 3 bases, with 15 bases between them.

The CDR3 DNA follows: TGTGCCAGCAGCGTTGGGGAGGGGCAGAATAATTCACCCCTCCACTTT. Amino acids: CASSVGEGQNNSPLHF. The chain uses TRBV9 and TRBJ1-6, with a tentative D call TRBD1 (5 bases). The CDR3 consists of 16 residues. Per the germline V gene, CDR1 is SGDLS and CDR2 is YYNGEE. The V end was cut by 2 bases, the J end by 5 bases, with 14 bases between.

This clone was observed a few times. The rearrangement uses TRBV9 and TRBJ2-1; D is perhaps TRBD1 or TRBD2 (6 bases each). Germline-derived CDR1 and CDR2 are SGDLS and YYNGEE. The ends were cut back, 3 bases at V and 8 bases at J, with 12 bases in the middle. The CDR3 contains 13 residues. CDR3 sequence reads: CASSAYREDEQFF. In nucleotides, the CDR3 is TGTGCCAGCAGCGCATACAGGGAGGATGAGCAGTTCTTC.

The chain carries TRBV19 and TRBJ2-2, with D possibly matching TRBD1 (8 bases). The germline V and J ends were trimmed by 3 bases and 7 bases, with 15 bases remaining between them. Per germline, CDR1 LNHDA and CDR2 SQIVND (reference sequence). The CDR3 is made up of 15 amino acids. CDR3 sequence reads: CASSIATGGVGELFF. DNA of the CDR3: TGTGCCAGTAGTATTGCCACAGGGGGGGTCGGGGAGCTGTTTTTT.

This clone was recorded a few times. The CDR3 DNA is TGTGCCAGCAGACCTCGCGGGGGGCGGACTGAAGCTTTCTTT. Amino acids: CASRPRGGRTEAFF. V and J are TRBV11-3 and TRBJ1-1; D may be TRBD1 (6 bases). Germline V gives CDR1 SGHNT, CDR2 YENEEA. Deletions cut 6 bases from V and 5 bases from J, with 16 bases between. The CDR3 is made up of 14 amino acids.

The chain uses TRBV5-1 and TRBJ2-1; D tentatively reads TRBD1 or TRBD2 (5 bases each). Germline lookup yields CDR1 SGHRS and CDR2 YFSETQ. The CDR3 runs to 16 residues. V was shortened by 4 bases and J by 8 bases, with 22 bases between the two germline ends. The chain's CDR3 is CASSLAIGTVGDEQFF. CDR3 in DNA: TGCGCCAGCAGCCTGGCCATTGGGACGGTTGGCGATGAGCAGTTCTTC.

J is TRBJ1-4 and V is TRBV11-3, with D possibly matching TRBD1 (5 bases). Germline V lookup: CDR1 SGHNT, CDR2 YENEEA. Trimming removed 5 bases at V and 7 bases at J, with 14 bases between. The CDR3 is made up of 14 amino acids. CDR3: CASSTGLFSEKLFF. CDR3 in DNA: TGTGCCAGCAGCACGGGGCTTTTCAGTGAAAAACTGTTTTTT.

This clone is labeled medium-sized. The chain has TRBV6-8 and TRBJ2-3; D is ambiguous. Trimming shortened V by 5 bases and J by 6 bases, and 12 bases separated the two germline ends. The CDR3 loop spans 13 amino acids. CDR1 and CDR2 from the germline V gene are MNHGY and SAAAGT. Here the CDR3 DNA reads TGTGCCAGCAGTGTCAGCCAGTCTGATACGCAGTATTTT. Its translation: CASSVSQSDTQYF.

Sample share makes this clone medium-sized. This chain joins TRBV9 and TRBJ2-7, with TRBD1 as a possible D gene (5 bases). V dropped 7 bases and J dropped 1 base, with 12 bases sitting between them. Germline CDR1 reads SGDLS; CDR2 reads YYNGEE. There are 13 residues in the CDR3. CDR3 amino acids: CASRSQGSYEQYF. CDR3 nucleotides: TGTGCCAGCCGCTCTCAGGGATCCTACGAGCAGTACTTC.

The chain employs TRBV12-5 and TRBJ1-1; tentative D call: TRBD1 (5 bases). The CDR3 runs to 14 residues. Germline CDR1 LGHNT, CDR2 FRNRAP. The CDR3 DNA reads TGTGCCAGCTTAGACCACGGGAGGGGAACTGAAGCTTTCTTT. It is translated as CASLDHGRGTEAFF.

By share, this clone counts as medium-sized. The rearrangement uses TRBV7-8 and TRBJ2-2; D is unresolved. The CDR3 runs to 13 residues. Trimming pared 2 bases from V and 5 bases from J, leaving 6 bases between. Per germline, CDR1 SGHVS and CDR2 FQNEAQ. CDR3 in DNA: TGTGCCAGCAGCTTATTGGAAACCGGGGAGCTGTTTTTT. Its protein product is CASSLLETGELFF.

The rearrangement uses TRBV18 and TRBJ2-3; D gene unclear. The CDR3 runs to 14 residues. V was trimmed by 3 bases and J by 2 bases, leaving 9 bases between them. The V gene's germline CDR1 is KGHSH and CDR2 LQKENI. The CDR3 reads CASSPSSFTDTQYF. CDR3 coding DNA: TGTGCCAGCTCACCCTCTTCTTTCACAGATACGCAGTATTTT.

The rearrangement joins TRBV18 to TRBJ2-7, with 9 bases fitting TRBD1. The CDR3 runs to 16 residues. The germline V gene encodes CDR1 KGHSH and CDR2 LQKENI. The V gene end was trimmed by 4 bases and the J gene end by 4 bases; junction bases not matched to a gene: 11. The CDR3 is CASSLTFGTGSYEQYF. DNA for the CDR3: TGTGCCAGCTCACTGACGTTCGGGACAGGGAGTTACGAGCAGTACTTC. Together with reference TRBV18 and TRBJ2-7, the CDR3 gives the full variable domain: NAGVMQNPRHLVRRRGQEARLRCSPMKGHSHVYWYRQLPEEGLKFMVYLQKENIIDESGMPKERFSAEFPKEGPSILRIQQVVRGDSAAYFCASSLTFGTGSYEQYFGPGTRLTVT.

The chain couples TRBV1 to TRBJ1-4; TRBD1 is taken as the D call from the table, unchecked against the DNA. TRBV1 is annotated as a pseudogene. The CDR3 loop spans 16 amino acids. The CDR3 reads CASSQDLAGGDEKLFF. The CDR3 bases are TGCGCCAGCAGCCAAGATCTGGCAGGGGGCGATGAAAAACTGTTTTTT.

The chain has TRBV19 and TRBJ2-7; D is perhaps TRBD2 (6 bases). V was clipped by 3 bases and J by 2 bases, with 11 bases between them. The V gene's germline CDR1 is LNHDA and CDR2 SQIVND (reference sequence). This CDR3 region has 14 residues. The CDR3 bases are TGTGCCAGTAGTATGCGGGACGGTGCCTACGAGCAGTACTTC. This encodes CASSMRDGAYEQYF. The full variable domain, completed using reference TRBV19 and TRBJ2-7, is DGGITQSPKYLFRKEGQNVTLSCEQNLNHDAMYWYRQDPGQGLRLIYYSQIVNDFQKGDIAEGYSVSREKKESFPLTVTSAQKNPTAFYLCASSMRDGAYEQYFGPGTRLTVT.

There are a few counts of this clone. V and J are TRBV4-1 and TRBJ1-1; D gene unclear. The CDR3 is 15 residues long. V was shortened by 4 bases and J by 3 bases, with 15 bases between the two germline ends. Per the germline V gene, CDR1 is MGHRA and CDR2 is YSYEKL. CDR3 in amino acids: CASSPLPLGDTEAFF. CDR3 in DNA: TGCGCCAGCAGCCCCTTGCCCCTTGGCGACACTGAAGCTTTCTTT.

This clone occurred a few times. The rearrangement uses TRBV11-3 and TRBJ1-4, with a weak D call TRBD1 (5 bases). The V end lost 1 base, the J end lost 7 bases, and 10 bases lay between the germline ends. Germline V gene sequence: CDR1 SGHNT, CDR2 YENEEA. This CDR3 region has 14 residues. The DNA for the CDR3 is TGTGCCAGCAGCTTAGTGGCTAGGGGTGAAAAACTGTTTTTT. This gives the protein CASSLVARGEKLFF.

By sample fraction, this clone is medium-sized. The rearrangement uses TRBV6-8 and TRBJ1-4; 7 nucleotides line up with TRBD1. Germline V CDR1 and CDR2: MNHGY, SAAAGT. This CDR3 is built from 13 residues. V shed 7 bases and J 4 bases; nucleotides not matched to a gene: 3. CDR3 in amino acids: CASTGQNNEKLFF. CDR3 sequence (DNA): TGTGCCAGCACGGGACAGAATAATGAAAAACTGTTTTTT.

This rearrangement joins TRBV6-8 to TRBJ1-1; tentative D call: TRBD1 (5 bases). CDR1 and CDR2 from the germline V gene are MNHGY and SAAAGT. The CDR3 sequence is 16 residues long. V dropped 9 bases and J dropped 0 bases, with 20 bases sitting between them. The CDR3 DNA reads as TGTGCCAGAGAACCGGCAGGGTGCACCATGAACACTGAAGCTTTCTTT. Encoded protein: CAREPAGCTMNTEAFF.

A single count supports this clone. The genes are TRBV19 and TRBJ2-7; TRBD2 might be the D (6 bases). The germline CDR1 and CDR2 sequences are LNHDA and SQIVND (reference sequence). With 3 bases removed from V and 0 bases from J, the gap between germline ends came to 21 bases. The CDR3 runs to 18 residues. The CDR3 coding sequence is TGTGCCAGTAGTATGGCTGGTCTGGGGCGGGACGCCTCCTACGAGCAGTACTTC. Translated: CASSMAGLGRDASYEQYF.

The CDR3 reads CASSLDPKGTEAFF. DNA for the CDR3: TGTGCCAGCAGCTTGGATCCGAAGGGGACTGAAGCTTTCTTT. This rearrangement joins TRBV11-3 to TRBJ1-1; tentative D call: TRBD1 (5 bases). V was clipped by 3 bases and J by 5 bases, with 13 bases between them. From germline, CDR1 is SGHNT and CDR2 YENEEA. This CDR3 is 14 amino acids long. Full variable domain (remainder filled in from reference TRBV11-3 and TRBJ1-1): EAGVVQSPRYKIIEKKQPVAFWCNPISGHNTLYWYLQNLGQGPELLIRYENEEAVDDSQLPKDRFSAERLKGVDSTLKIQPAELGDSAVYLCASSLDPKGTEAFFGQGTRLTVV.